This paragraph covers one TCR beta chain sequence. Its matching antigen is unknown. Sample-barcoded 5' priming and a J-beta primer mix drove a second PCR of about 6 to 12 cycles. Carrying 12 random nucleotides, a template-switch adaptor labeled each individual cDNA molecule. Each CDR3 protein is one row after TCRdb ran MiXCR on the 5' RACE reads. The sample has about 720,000 distinct CDR3 sequences, 22% seen once. This entry is derived from a study of blood T cells in healthy people across ages. The CDR3 totals 18 residues. The germline V gene encodes CDR1 SGHDT and CDR2 YYEEEE. Trimming stripped 3 bases from V and 0 bases from J, with 16 bases between. General observations from the study: Both naive CD4+ cell counts and diversity were greater in long-lived donors than in aged donors. In older individuals, TCR beta diversity per million T cells was lower, falling roughly linearly with age.

Total RNA extraction produced at least 6 micrograms (per sample) for the study. The source is a man aged 65 to 85 in good health. V usage is TRBV5-6 and J usage is TRBJ2-6; D possibly corresponds to TRBD1 (6 bases). The sequenced material came from blood. CDR3 DNA sequence: TGTGCCAGCAGCTCAAGGCCGGGACACCTCTCTGGGGCCAACGTCCTGACTTTC. As protein: CASSSRPGHLSGANVLTF.